The 3 T cell receptor beta chains below were found in one sample sequenced in a study of high-grade serous ovarian cancer treatment subgroups. Tumor samples were obtained before definitive surgery or chemotherapy. Sequencing used immunoSEQ multiplex PCR; TCRdb keeps in-frame clones, though not all of them. The data show a few thousand clones, roughly four fifths seen once. The sample consisted of tumor tissue. The receptor set was obtained from a human donor with high-grade serous ovarian cancer.

V is TRBV6-5 and J is TRBJ2-3, with D perhaps TRBD2 (5 bases). Per the germline V gene, CDR1 is MNHEY and CDR2 is SVGAGI. Trimming cost V 5 bases and J 0 bases, with 9 bases left between them. This CDR3 comprises 14 residues. CDR3 protein: CASSLRTSTDTQYF. The CDR3 region has the DNA TGTGCCAGCAGTCTTCGGACTAGCACAGATACGCAGTATTTT.

The rearrangement uses TRBV28 and TRBJ1-2; the match to TRBD1 covers 8 bases. Germline V gene lookup returns CDR1 MDHEN and CDR2 SYDVKM. V gave up 3 bases and J gave up 2 bases; unmatched junction bases: 2. This CDR3 has 14 residues. Written as DNA, the CDR3 is TGTGCCAGCAGTTTTGGGGACAGGAACTATGGCTACACCTTC. Translated: CASSFGDRNYGYTF.

This clone was detected only once. The chain is built from TRBV5-1 and TRBJ2-2, with unresolved D. V lost 4 bases, J lost 0 bases, and 13 bases lay in between. The germline CDR1 and CDR2 sequences are SGHRS and YFSETQ. The CDR3 is 16 amino acids. CDR3 in amino acids: CASSPRLYANTGELFF. For the CDR3, the DNA is TGCGCCAGCAGCCCCCGGCTCTACGCGAACACCGGGGAGCTGTTTTTT.